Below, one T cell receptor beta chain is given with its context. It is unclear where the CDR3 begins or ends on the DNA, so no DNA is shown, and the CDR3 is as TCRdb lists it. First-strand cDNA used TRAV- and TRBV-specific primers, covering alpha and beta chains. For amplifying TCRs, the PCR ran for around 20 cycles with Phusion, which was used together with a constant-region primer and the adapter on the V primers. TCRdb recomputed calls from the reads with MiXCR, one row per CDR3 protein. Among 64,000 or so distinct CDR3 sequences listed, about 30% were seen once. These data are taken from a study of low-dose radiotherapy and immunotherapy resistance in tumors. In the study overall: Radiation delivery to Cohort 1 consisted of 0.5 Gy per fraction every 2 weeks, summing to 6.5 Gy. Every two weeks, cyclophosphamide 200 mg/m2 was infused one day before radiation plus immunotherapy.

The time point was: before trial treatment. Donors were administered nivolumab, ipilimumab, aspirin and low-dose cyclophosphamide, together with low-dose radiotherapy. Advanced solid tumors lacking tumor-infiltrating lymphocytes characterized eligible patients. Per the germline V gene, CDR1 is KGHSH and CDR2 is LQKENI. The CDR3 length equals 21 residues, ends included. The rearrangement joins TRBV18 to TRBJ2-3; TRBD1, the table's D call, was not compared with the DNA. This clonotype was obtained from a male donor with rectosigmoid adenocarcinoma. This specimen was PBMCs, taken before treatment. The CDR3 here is CASSQEHRVQYFGPELDTQYF.